This passage covers 9 T cell receptor beta chains from one sample sequenced in a study of response to subunit inactivated influenza vaccine. Each CDR3 protein is one row after TCRdb ran MiXCR on the RT-PCR reads. The sample has some 800,000 distinct CDR3 sequences; roughly 20% are singletons. The source was PBMCs from blood, collected roughly 5 days after vaccination. Every receptor here comes from a man between 50 and 59 years old who received an inactivated influenza vaccine.

This clonotype was found a few times. The gene calls are TRBV10-3 and TRBJ1-5; TRBD1 agrees at 8 bases. The germline CDR1 and CDR2 sequences are ENHRY and SYGVKD. The CDR3 sequence is 13 residues long. Trimming cost V 10 bases and J 3 bases; bases outside gene matches: 5. The CDR3 protein is CATATGVNQPQHF. CDR3 coding DNA: TGTGCCACCGCGACAGGGGTCAATCAGCCCCAGCATTTT.

The J gene is TRBJ2-7, the V gene TRBV14; D is uncertain. V was pared by 1 base and J by 4 bases, with 8 bases between. The CDR3 contains 13 residues. From germline, CDR1 is SGHDN and CDR2 FVKESK. The CDR3 coding sequence is TGTGCCAGCAGCCAAGGGCACATATACGAGCAGTACTTC. Translation: CASSQGHIYEQYF.

At least ten counts were recorded for this clonotype. V gene TRBV20-1 combines with J gene TRBJ1-6; a weak D match, TRBD1 (5 bases). CDR1 and CDR2 from the germline V gene are DFQATT and SNEGSKA (reference sequence). Trimming cost V 3 bases and J 7 bases, with 10 bases left between them. CDR3 length: 13 residues. In nucleotides, the CDR3 is TGCAGTGCTAGGGGGACGGGCAATTCACCCCTCCACTTT. This sequence encodes CSARGTGNSPLHF.

This chain links TRBV5-1 with TRBJ1-1, with D possibly matching TRBD1 (5 bases). V was shortened by 0 bases and J by 1 base, with 10 bases between the two germline ends. Germline CDR1 and CDR2: SGHRS and YFSETQ. This CDR3 is built from 15 residues. CDR3 sequence: CASSLVGPKNTEAFF. CDR3 nucleotides: TGCGCCAGCAGCTTGGTGGGACCGAAGAACACTGAAGCTTTCTTT. Full variable domain (outside the CDR3, taken from reference TRBV5-1 and TRBJ1-1): KAGVTQTPRYLIKTRGQQVTLSCSPISGHRSVSWYQQTPGQGLQFLFEYFSETQRNKGNFPGRFSGRQFSNSRSEMNVSTLELGDSALYLCASSLVGPKNTEAFFGQGTRLTVV.

There are a few counts of this clonotype. The gene calls are TRBV15 and TRBJ2-1; the D gene is possibly TRBD2 (6 bases). The V and J ends lost 2 bases and 7 bases respectively, with 18 bases between them. The CDR3 has 16 amino acids. The V gene's germline CDR1 is LNHNV and CDR2 YYDKDF (reference sequence). The CDR3 region has the DNA TGTGCCACCAGCAGATCGGGGGATCCTTCTAGGAATGAGCAGTTCTTC. It specifies CATSRSGDPSRNEQFF.

J is TRBJ2-7 and V is TRBV12-3 or TRBV12-4, with D unclear. The ends were cut back, 4 bases at V and 2 bases at J, with 9 bases in the middle. The CDR3 is 13 residues long. In DNA, the CDR3 is TGTGCCAGCAGTTACGCCCCGGCCTACGAGCAGTACTTC. Residues: CASSYAPAYEQYF.

This clonotype came up a few times. The DNA for the CDR3 is TGTGCCTGCACACGGGGGTCATACAATGAGCAGTTCTTC. Protein sequence: CACTRGSYNEQFF. V and J are TRBV28 and TRBJ2-1, with D perhaps matching TRBD2 (6 bases). Germline V gene sequence: CDR1 MDHEN, CDR2 SYDVKM. V lost 11 bases, J lost 4 bases, and 15 bases lay in between. CDR3 length: 13 residues.

There are a few counts of this clonotype. V and J are TRBV30 and TRBJ1-1, with D tentatively TRBD1 (5 bases). There are 12 residues in the CDR3. The germline V gene encodes CDR1 GTSNPN and CDR2 SVGIG (reference sequence). V lost 2 bases, J lost 6 bases, and 10 bases lay in between. The CDR3 is CAWSRSGAEAFF. The CDR3 DNA is TGTGCCTGGAGTCGTTCGGGGGCTGAAGCTTTCTTT.

The rearrangement joins TRBV12-3 or TRBV12-4 to TRBJ2-1; 12 bases map to TRBD1. With V trimmed by 5 bases and J by 7 bases, 6 bases remained unmatched. This CDR3 has 15 residues. This CDR3 reads CASSPGTGGGNEQFF. CDR3 nucleotides: TGTGCCAGCAGTCCCGGGACAGGGGGCGGGAATGAGCAGTTCTTC.